This T cell receptor (beta chain) was observed in a study of blood T cell repertoires in COVID-19. Overall study: Samples representing acute and convalescent COVID-19 were sourced from the United States, Italy and Spain. Sources were T cells, B-cell-depleted T cells, or PBMCs; the material itself was cDNA or gDNA.

In the source study's methods: Cell counts per sample came from amplifying reference gene primers. Measured with immunoSEQ multiplex PCR; TCRdb has only the in-frame clones, and not every one. The DNA was the basis for D and trimming; V, J and clone size are from that table. The sample consists of about 210,000 clones, 84% of them appearing once. The ends lost 9 bases at V and 2 bases at J; junction bases unmatched: 7. Per the germline V gene, CDR1 is LGHNT and CDR2 is FRNRAP. The CDR3 runs to 14 residues. Within 2 weeks before study entry, exposed participants met a COVID-19 case. The J gene is TRBJ2-3, the V gene TRBV12-5; 8 bases are shared with TRBD2. The sequence derives from a woman in her twenties or thirties who had been exposed to COVID-19. Material for sequencing was PBMCs or T cells enriched from blood (not recorded which). DNA of the CDR3: TGTGCTAGCGCTTTAGCGGGAAACACAGATACGCAGTATTTT. Translated: CASALAGNTDTQYF.